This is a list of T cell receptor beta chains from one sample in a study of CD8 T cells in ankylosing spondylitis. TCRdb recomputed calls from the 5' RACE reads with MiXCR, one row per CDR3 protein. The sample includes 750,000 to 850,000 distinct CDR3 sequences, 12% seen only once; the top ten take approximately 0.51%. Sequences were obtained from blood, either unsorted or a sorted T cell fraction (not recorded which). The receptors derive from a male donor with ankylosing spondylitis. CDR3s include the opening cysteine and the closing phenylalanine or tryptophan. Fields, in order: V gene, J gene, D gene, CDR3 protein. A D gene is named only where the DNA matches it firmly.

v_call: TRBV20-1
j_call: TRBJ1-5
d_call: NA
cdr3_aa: CSARPDRNSNQPQHF

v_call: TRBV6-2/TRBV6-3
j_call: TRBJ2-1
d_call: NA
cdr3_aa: CASSYSTASSSYNEQFF

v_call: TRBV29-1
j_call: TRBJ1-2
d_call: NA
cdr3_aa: CSVAQGTNYGYTF

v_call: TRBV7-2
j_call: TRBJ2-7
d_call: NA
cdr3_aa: CASSLEDYRTYEQYF

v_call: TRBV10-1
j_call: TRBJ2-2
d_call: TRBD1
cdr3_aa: CASSVGTGDTGELFF

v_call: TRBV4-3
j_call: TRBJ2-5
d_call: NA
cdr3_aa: CASSQNGGPETQYF

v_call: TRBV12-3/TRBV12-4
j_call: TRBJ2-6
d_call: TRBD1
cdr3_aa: CASSRPGQGSGANVLTF

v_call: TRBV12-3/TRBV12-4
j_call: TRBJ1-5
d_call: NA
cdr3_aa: CASSFADYQPQHF

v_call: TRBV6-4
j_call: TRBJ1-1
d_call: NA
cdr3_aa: CASSQRRRMNTEAFF

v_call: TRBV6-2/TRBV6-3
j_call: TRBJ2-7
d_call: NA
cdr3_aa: CASSRAGTVSYEQYF

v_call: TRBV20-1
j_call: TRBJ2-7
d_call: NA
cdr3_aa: CSATRGLYEQYF

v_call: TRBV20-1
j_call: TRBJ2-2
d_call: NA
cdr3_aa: CSASRQLGELFF

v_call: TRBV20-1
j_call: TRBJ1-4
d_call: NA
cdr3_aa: CSARTTGMEKLFF

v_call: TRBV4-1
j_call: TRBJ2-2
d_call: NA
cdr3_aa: CASSQTGQHANTGELFF

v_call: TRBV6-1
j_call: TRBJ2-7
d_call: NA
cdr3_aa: CASSAYRDTSYEQYF

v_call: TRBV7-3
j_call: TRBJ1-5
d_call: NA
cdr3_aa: CASSSDPNQPQHF

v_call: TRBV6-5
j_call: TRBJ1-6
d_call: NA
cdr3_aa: CASSVLGDPLHF

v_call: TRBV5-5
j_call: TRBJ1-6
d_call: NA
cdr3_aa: CASSPAGGARNSPLHF

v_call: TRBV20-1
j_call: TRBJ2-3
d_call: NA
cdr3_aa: CSASRQQADTQYF

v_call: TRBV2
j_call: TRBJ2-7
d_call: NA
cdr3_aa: CASNRMGWEQYF

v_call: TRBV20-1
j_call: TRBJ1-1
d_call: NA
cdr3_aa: CSAAYRVNTEAFF

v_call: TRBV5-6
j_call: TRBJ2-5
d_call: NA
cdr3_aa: CASSLGARQETQYF

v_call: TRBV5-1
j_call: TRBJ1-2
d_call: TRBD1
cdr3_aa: CASSLQGSDYGYTF

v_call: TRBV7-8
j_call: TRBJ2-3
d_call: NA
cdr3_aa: CASSLAGWRGPDTQYF

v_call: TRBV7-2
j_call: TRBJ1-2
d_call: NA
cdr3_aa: CASSPSGVGGYTF

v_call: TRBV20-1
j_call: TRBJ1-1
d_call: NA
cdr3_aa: CSASGGIEAFF

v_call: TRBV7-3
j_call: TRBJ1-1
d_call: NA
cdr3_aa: CASSPSGGLTEAFF

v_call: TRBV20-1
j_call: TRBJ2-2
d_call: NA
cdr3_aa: CSARDIGQNTGELFF

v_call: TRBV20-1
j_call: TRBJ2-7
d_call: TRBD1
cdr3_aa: CSARDIRTGDNEQYF

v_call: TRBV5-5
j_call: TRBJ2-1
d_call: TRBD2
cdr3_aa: CASSLVFSGSVTYNEQFF

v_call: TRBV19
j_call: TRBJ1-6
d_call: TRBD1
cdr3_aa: CASSIEAGGYNSPLHF

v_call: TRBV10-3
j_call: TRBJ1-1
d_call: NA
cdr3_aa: CAINSLKSPEAFF

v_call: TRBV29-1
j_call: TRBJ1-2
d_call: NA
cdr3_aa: CSVGDYYGYTF

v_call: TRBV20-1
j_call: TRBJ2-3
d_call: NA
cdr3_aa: CSASRGFGTDTQYF

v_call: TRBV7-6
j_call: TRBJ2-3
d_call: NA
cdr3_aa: CASSQTTTGIDTQYF

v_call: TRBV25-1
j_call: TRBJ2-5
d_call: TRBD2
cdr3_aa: CASSSSGLGTQYF

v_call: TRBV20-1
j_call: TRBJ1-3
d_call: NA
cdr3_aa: CSATTVSRSGNTIYF

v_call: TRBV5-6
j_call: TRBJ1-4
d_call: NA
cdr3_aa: CASSLVTGRGDEKLFF

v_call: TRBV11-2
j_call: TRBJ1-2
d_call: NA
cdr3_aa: CASRRTGEIANYGYTF

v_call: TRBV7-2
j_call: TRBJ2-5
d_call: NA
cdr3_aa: CASSSMTSVEKYF

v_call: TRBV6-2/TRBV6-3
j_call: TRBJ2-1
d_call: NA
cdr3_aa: CASTRGSGLYNEQFF

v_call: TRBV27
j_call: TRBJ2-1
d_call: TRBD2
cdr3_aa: CASSSHPGLADNEQFF

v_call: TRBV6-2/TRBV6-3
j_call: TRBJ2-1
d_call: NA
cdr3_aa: CASRGLLDYNEQFF

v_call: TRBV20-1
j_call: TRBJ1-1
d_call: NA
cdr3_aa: CSQQLNTEAFF

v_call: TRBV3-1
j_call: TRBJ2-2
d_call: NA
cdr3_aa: CASSRDSGDGELFF